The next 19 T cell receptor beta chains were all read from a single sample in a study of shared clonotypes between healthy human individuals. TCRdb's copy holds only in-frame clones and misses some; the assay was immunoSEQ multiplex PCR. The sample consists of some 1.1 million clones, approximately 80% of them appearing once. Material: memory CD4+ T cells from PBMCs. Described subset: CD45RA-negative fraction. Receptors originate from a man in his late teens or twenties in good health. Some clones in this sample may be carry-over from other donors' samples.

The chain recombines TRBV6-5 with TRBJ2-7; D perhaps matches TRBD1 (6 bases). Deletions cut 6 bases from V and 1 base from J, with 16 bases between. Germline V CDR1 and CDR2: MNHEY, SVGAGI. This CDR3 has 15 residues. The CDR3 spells CASSRSLGASYEQYF. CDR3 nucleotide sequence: TGTGCCAGCAGCCGGTCCTTGGGGGCATCCTACGAGCAGTACTTC.

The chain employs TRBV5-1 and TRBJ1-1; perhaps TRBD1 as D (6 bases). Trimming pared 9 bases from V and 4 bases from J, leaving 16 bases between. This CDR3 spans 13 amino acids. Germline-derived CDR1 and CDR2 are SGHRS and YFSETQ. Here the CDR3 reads CATTSMDSTEAFF. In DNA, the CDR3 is TGCGCCACCACGTCCATGGACAGCACTGAAGCTTTCTTT.

As DNA, the CDR3 is TGTGCCAGCAGCCCCGGAGTCTCTGGAAACACCATATATTTT. It yields the protein CASSPGVSGNTIYF. The genes are TRBV28 and TRBJ1-3; D unresolved. V gave up 6 bases and J gave up 0 bases, with 9 bases separating them. This CDR3 region has 14 residues. Germline-derived CDR1 and CDR2 are MDHEN and SYDVKM.

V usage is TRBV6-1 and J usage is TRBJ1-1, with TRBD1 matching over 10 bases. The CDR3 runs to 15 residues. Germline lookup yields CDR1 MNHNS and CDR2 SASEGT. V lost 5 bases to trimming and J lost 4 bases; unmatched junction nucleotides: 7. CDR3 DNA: TGTGCCAGCAGTCTGACAGGGGGCAAAAGCACTGAAGCTTTCTTT. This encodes CASSLTGGKSTEAFF.

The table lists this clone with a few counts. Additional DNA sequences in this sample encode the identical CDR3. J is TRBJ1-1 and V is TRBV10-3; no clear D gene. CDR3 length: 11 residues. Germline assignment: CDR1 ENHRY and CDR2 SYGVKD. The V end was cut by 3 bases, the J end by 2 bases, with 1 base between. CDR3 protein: CAISENTEAFF. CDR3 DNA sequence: TGTGCCATCAGTGAAAACACTGAAGCTTTCTTT.

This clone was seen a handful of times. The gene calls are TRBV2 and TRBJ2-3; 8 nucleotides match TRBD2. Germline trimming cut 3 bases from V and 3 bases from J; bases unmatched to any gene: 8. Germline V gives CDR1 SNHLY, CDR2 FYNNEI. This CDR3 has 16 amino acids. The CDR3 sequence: CASSDVSGIDTDTQYF. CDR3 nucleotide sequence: TGTGCCAGCAGTGACGTTAGCGGGATTGATACAGATACGCAGTATTTT.

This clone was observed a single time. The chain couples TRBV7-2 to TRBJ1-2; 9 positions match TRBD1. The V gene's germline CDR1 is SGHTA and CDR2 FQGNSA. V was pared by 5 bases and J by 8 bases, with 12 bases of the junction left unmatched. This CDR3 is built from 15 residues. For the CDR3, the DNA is TGTGCCAGCAGCCAAACTACAGGGGGCCAGGGAGGCTACACCTTC. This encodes CASSQTTGGQGGYTF.

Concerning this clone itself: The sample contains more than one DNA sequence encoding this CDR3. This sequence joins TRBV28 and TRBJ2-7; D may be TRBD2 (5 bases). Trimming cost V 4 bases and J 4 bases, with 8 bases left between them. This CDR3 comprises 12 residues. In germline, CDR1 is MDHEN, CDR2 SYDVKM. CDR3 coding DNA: TGTGCCAGCAGTTCTCGGGGTTACGAGCAGTACTTC. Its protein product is CASSSRGYEQYF.

CDR3 in DNA: TGTGCCAGCAGCCGTTTTCGGGGTAATGAAAAACTGTTTTTT. It translates to CASSRFRGNEKLFF. The genes are TRBV5-6 and TRBJ1-4; D not resolved. The germline gives CDR1 SGHDT, CDR2 YYEEEE. The CDR3 totals 14 residues. The V end was cut by 4 bases, the J end by 4 bases, with 11 bases between.

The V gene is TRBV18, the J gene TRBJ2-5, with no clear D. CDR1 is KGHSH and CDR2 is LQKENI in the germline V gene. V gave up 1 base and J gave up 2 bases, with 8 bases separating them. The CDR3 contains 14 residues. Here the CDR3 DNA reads TGTGCCAGCTCACCACGCAGGCAGCAAGAGACCCAGTACTTC. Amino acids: CASSPRRQQETQYF. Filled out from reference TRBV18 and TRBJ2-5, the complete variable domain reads NAGVMQNPRHLVRRRGQEARLRCSPMKGHSHVYWYRQLPEEGLKFMVYLQKENIIDESGMPKERFSAEFPKEGPSILRIQQVVRGDSAAYFCASSPRRQQETQYFGPGTRLLVL.

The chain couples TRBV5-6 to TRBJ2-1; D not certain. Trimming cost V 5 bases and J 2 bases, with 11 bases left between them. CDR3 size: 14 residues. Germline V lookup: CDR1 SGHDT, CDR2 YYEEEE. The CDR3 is CASRERRAYNEQFF. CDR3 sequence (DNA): TGTGCCAGCAGGGAAAGACGCGCCTACAATGAGCAGTTCTTC.

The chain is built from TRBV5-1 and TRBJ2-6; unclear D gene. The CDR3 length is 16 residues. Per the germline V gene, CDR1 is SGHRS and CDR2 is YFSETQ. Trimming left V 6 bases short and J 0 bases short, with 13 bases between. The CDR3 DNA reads TGCGCCAGCACGCCTCACAGAGGCTCTGGGGCCAACGTCCTGACTTTC. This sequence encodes CASTPHRGSGANVLTF.

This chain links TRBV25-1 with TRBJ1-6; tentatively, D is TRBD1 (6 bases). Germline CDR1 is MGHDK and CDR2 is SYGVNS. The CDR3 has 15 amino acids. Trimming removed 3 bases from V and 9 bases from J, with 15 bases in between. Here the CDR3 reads CASSDLGGAGSPLHF. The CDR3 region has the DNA TGTGCCAGCAGTGATCTTGGGGGCGCGGGTTCACCCCTCCACTTT.

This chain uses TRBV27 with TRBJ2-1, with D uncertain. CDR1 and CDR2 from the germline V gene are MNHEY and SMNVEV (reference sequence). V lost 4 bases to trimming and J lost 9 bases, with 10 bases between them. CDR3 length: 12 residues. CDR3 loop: CASSSGGFEQFF. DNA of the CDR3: TGTGCCAGCAGTTCGGGTGGGTTTGAGCAGTTCTTC.

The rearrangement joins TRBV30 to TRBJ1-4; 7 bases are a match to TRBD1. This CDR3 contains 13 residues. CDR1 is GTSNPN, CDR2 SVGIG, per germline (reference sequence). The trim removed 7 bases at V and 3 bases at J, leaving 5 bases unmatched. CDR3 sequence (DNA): TGTGCCTTGCGGACAGGTCCTAATGAAAAACTGTTTTTT. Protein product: CALRTGPNEKLFF.

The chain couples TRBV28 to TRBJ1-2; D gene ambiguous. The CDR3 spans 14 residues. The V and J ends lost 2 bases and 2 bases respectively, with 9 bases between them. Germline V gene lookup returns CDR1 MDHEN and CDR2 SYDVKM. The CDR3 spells CASSLGQENYGYTF. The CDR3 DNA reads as TGTGCCAGCAGTTTAGGGCAGGAGAACTATGGCTACACCTTC.

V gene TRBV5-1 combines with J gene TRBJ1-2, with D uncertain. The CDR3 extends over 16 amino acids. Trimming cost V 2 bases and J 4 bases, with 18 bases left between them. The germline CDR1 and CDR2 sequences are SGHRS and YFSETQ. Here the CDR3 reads CASSFSGSPNPYGYTF. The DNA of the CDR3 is TGCGCCAGCAGCTTCTCAGGTTCCCCCAACCCCTATGGCTACACCTTC. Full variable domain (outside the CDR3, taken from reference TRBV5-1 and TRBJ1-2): KAGVTQTPRYLIKTRGQQVTLSCSPISGHRSVSWYQQTPGQGLQFLFEYFSETQRNKGNFPGRFSGRQFSNSRSEMNVSTLELGDSALYLCASSFSGSPNPYGYTFGSGTRLTVV.

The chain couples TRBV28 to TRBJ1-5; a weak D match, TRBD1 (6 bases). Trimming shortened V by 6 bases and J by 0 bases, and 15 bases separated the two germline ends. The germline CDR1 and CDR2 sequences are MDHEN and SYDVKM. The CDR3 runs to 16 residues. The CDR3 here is CASSAKTGSSNQPQHF. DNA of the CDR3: TGTGCCAGCAGCGCTAAAACAGGGAGTAGCAATCAGCCCCAGCATTTT.

Written as DNA, the CDR3 is TGTGCCAGCTCGAACCGAACAGGTGTCGCACCAGATACGCAGTATTTT. This encodes CASSNRTGVAPDTQYF. The chain recombines TRBV18 with TRBJ2-3; TRBD1 is a possible D gene (5 bases). The CDR3 is 16 residues long. Between the trimmed V and J ends, which lost 6 bases and 4 bases, there was a span of 20 bases. Germline CDR1 KGHSH, CDR2 LQKENI.